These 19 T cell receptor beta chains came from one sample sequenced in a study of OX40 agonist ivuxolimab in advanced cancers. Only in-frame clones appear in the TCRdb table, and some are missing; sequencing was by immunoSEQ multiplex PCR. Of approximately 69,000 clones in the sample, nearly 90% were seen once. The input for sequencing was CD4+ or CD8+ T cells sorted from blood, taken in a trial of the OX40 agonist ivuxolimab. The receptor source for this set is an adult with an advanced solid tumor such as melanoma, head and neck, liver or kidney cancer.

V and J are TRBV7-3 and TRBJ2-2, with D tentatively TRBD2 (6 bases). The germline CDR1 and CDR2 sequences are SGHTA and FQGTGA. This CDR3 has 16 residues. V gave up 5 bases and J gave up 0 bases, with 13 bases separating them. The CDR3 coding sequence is TGTGCCAGCAGCAATAGCGGAGGAGCGAACACCGGGGAGCTGTTTTTT. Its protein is CASSNSGGANTGELFF.

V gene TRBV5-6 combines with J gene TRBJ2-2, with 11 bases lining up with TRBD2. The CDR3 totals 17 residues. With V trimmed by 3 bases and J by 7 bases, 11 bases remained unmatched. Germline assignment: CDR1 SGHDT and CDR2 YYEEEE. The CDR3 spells CASSYRLTSGSDGELFF. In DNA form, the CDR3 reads TGTGCCAGCAGCTATCGGTTAACTAGCGGGAGTGACGGGGAGCTGTTTTTT.

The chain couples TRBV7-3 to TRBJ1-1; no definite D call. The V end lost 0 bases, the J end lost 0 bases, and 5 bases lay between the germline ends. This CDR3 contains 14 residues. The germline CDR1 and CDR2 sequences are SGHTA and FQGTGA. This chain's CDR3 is CASSLTGMNTEAFF. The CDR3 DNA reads TGTGCCAGCAGCTTAACGGGAATGAACACTGAAGCTTTCTTT.

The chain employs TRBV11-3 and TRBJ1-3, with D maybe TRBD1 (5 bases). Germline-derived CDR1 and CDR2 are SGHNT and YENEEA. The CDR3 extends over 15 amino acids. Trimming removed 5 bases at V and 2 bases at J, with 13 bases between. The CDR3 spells CASSPRGPAGNTIYF. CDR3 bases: TGTGCCAGCAGCCCCCGGGGACCGGCTGGAAACACCATATATTTT.

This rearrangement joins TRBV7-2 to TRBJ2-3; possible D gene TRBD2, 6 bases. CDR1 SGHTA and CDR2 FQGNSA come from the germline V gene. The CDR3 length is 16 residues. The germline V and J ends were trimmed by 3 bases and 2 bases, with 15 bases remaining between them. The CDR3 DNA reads TGTGCCAGCAGCTTCCAAAAATCGGGAGCCACAGATACGCAGTATTTT. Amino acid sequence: CASSFQKSGATDTQYF.

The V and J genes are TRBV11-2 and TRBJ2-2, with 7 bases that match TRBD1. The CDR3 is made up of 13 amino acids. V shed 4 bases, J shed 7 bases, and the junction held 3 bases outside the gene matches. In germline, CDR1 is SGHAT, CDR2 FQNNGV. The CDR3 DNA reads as TGTGCCAGCAGCTCTCAGGGGGTCGGGGAGCTGTTTTTT. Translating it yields CASSSQGVGELFF.

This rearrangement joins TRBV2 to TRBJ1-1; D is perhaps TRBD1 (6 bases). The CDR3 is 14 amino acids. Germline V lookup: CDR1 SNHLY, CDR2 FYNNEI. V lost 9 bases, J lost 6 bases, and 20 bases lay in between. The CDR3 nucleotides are TGTGCCAGATCAAGGGGGGGAGATTCGGCTGAAGCTTTCTTT. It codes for CARSRGGDSAEAFF.

The CDR3 DNA reads as TGTGCCAGCCACAGGACAGCCAATCAGCCCCAGCATTTT. Its protein product is CASHRTANQPQHF. This chain joins TRBV2 and TRBJ1-5; a possible D gene is TRBD1 (6 bases). The CDR3 has 13 amino acids. Trimming cost V 8 bases and J 3 bases, with 11 bases left between them. Germline-derived CDR1 and CDR2 are SNHLY and FYNNEI.

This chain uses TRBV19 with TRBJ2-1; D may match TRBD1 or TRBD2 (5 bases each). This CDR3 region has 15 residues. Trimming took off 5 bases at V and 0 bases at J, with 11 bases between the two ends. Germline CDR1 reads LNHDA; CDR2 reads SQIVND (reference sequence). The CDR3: CASSDWGISYNEQFF. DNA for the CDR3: TGTGCCAGTAGTGATTGGGGGATCTCCTACAATGAGCAGTTCTTC.

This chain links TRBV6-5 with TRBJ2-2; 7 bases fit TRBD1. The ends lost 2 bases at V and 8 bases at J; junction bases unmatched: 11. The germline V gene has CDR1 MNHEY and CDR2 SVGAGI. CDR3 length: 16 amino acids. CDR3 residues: CASSYLLAGGRGELFF. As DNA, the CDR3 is TGTGCCAGCAGTTACCTCCTGGCAGGGGGACGGGGGGAGCTGTTTTTT.

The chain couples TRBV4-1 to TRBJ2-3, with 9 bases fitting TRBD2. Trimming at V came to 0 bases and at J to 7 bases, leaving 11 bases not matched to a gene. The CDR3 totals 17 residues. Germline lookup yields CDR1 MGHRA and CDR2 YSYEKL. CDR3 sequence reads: CASSQDDDSGSIHTQYF. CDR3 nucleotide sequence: TGCGCCAGCAGCCAAGATGACGATAGCGGGAGTATCCATACGCAGTATTTT.

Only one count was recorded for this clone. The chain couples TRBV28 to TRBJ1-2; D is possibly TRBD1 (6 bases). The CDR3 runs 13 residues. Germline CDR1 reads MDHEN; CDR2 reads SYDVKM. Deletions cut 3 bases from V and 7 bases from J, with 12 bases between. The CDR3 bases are TGTGCCAGCAGTTTCGGGGGGCGTGGTGGCTACACCTTC. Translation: CASSFGGRGGYTF.

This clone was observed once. The CDR3 DNA follows: TGTGCCAGCACTCACTTGGACGGAAACTATGGCTACACCTTC. Residues: CASTHLDGNYGYTF. The chain carries TRBV6-5 and TRBJ1-2; no clear D gene. The V and J ends lost 7 bases and 2 bases respectively, with 14 bases between them. This CDR3 has 14 amino acids. CDR1 is MNHEY and CDR2 is SVGAGI in the germline V gene.

The CDR3 region is CASSPVDRDNQPQHF. Here the CDR3 DNA reads TGTGCCAGCAGTCCCGTGGACAGAGACAATCAGCCCCAGCATTTT. This rearrangement joins TRBV28 to TRBJ1-5; D is possibly TRBD1 (6 bases). Trimming pared 5 bases from V and 3 bases from J, leaving 14 bases between. Germline V gene sequence: CDR1 MDHEN, CDR2 SYDVKM. The CDR3 totals 15 residues.

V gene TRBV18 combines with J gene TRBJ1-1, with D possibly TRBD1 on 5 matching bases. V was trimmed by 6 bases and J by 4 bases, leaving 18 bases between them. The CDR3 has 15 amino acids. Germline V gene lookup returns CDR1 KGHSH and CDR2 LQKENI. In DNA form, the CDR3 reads TGTGCCAGCTCCTCCCTCGGAGGGGCTGGCACTGAAGCTTTCTTT. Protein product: CASSSLGGAGTEAFF.

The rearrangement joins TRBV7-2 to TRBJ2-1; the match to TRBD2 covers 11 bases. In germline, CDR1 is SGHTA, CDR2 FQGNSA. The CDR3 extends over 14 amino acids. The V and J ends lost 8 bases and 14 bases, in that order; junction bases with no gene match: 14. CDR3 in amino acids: CASGPGLAVGGEFF. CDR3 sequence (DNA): TGTGCCAGCGGACCGGGACTAGCGGTGGGGGGGGAGTTCTTC.

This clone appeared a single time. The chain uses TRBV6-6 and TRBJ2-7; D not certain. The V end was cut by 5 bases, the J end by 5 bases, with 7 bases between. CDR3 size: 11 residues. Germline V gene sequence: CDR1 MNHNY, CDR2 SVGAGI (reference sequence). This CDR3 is CASSLFNEQYF. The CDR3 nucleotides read TGTGCCAGCAGTCTGTTTAACGAGCAGTACTTC.

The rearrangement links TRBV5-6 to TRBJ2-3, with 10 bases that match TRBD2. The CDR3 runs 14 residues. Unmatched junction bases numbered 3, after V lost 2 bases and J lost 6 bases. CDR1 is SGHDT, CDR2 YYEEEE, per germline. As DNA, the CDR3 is TGTGCCAGCAGCTTTGGAGCGGGGGGGGATACGCAGTATTTT. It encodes CASSFGAGGDTQYF.

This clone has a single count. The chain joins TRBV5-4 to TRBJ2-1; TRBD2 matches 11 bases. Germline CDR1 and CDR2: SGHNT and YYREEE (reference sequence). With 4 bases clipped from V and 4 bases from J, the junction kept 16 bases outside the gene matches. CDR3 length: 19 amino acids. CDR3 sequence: CASSPRSLAGGRGYNEQFF. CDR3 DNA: TGTGCCAGCAGCCCTCGGTCCTTAGCGGGAGGGAGGGGGTACAATGAGCAGTTCTTC.